These 27 T cell receptor beta chains came from one sample sequenced in a study of blood T cells in healthy people across ages. Together with a sample-barcoded 5' primer, a J-beta primer mix was included in a second PCR lasting about 7 to 11 cycles. TCRdb redid the calling of the 5' RACE reads with MiXCR, one entry per CDR3 protein. Here the sample spans around 780,000 distinct CDR3 sequences, roughly 24% being singletons. These same data were also listed under a study on T cells of mothers and their children.

Material: blood. The receptors stem from a boy younger than 18 in good health.

This clonotype has only a few counts. The chain uses TRBV12-3 or TRBV12-4 and TRBJ2-7; D is unclear. This CDR3 spans 15 amino acids. The V and J ends lost 6 bases and 0 bases respectively, with 15 bases between them. CDR3 coding DNA: TGTGCCAGCAGCCCACGGGTCTCGAGCTCCTACGAGCAGTACTTC. Translation: CASSPRVSSSYEQYF.

This chain joins TRBV10-3 and TRBJ2-7, with D hard to call. Germline V gene data show CDR1 as ENHRY and CDR2 as SYGVKD. Trimming shortened V by 5 bases and J by 7 bases, and 9 bases separated the two germline ends. CDR3 length: 11 amino acids. CDR3 in amino acids: CAISTSGEQYF. The DNA of the CDR3 is TGTGCCATCAGTACCTCTGGGGAGCAGTACTTC.

The J gene is TRBJ2-5, the V gene TRBV11-2; D is ambiguous. V was clipped by 5 bases and J by 1 base, with 11 bases between them. The germline V gene has CDR1 SGHAT and CDR2 FQNNGV. CDR3 size: 14 residues. Here the CDR3 DNA reads TGTGCCAGCAGCCGTAACGCGCGCCAAGAGACCCAGTACTTC. Residues: CASSRNARQETQYF.

The chain employs TRBV6-2 or TRBV6-3 and TRBJ2-1, with 12 bases fitting TRBD2. Unmatched junction bases numbered 14, after V lost 2 bases and J lost 6 bases. The length of the CDR3 is 19 residues. Germline loops: CDR1 MNHEY, CDR2 SVGEGT. The CDR3 protein is CASSYPLGVASGRANEQFF. CDR3 sequence (DNA): TGTGCCAGCAGTTACCCCCTTGGGGTCGCTAGCGGGAGGGCCAATGAGCAGTTCTTC.

This clonotype has a handful of counts. This chain uses TRBV7-8 with TRBJ2-7, with 11 bases matching TRBD2. V shed 5 bases, J shed 9 bases, and the junction held 12 bases outside the gene matches. CDR1 is SGHVS and CDR2 is FQNEAQ in the germline V gene. The CDR3 loop spans 15 amino acids. Written as DNA, the CDR3 is TGTGCCAGCAGCCCGTTAGCGGGGGGGAACGATCGGCAGTACTTC. It yields the protein CASSPLAGGNDRQYF.

The chain couples TRBV3-1 to TRBJ2-5, with 10 bases aligning to TRBD2. The J call may be faulty, since TRBJ2-7 better matches the DNA end. The CDR3 has 14 amino acids. CDR1 and CDR2 (germline): LGHDT, YNNKEL (reference sequence). The CDR3 region has the DNA TGTGCCAGCAGCGCCCTAGCGGGGGCCTACGAGCAGTACTTC. Translation: CASSALAGAYEQYF.

The chain carries TRBV20-1 and TRBJ2-3; TRBD2 matches 7 bases. Germline V gene sequence: CDR1 DFQATT, CDR2 SNEGSKA (reference sequence). V shed 0 bases, J shed 1 base, and the junction held 4 bases outside the gene matches. The CDR3 totals 15 residues. The CDR3 loop reads CSARDRLAGTDTQYF. The CDR3 coding sequence is TGCAGTGCTAGAGATCGCCTAGCGGGCACAGATACGCAGTATTTT.

The chain has TRBV6-2 or TRBV6-3 and TRBJ1-2; no reliable D call. CDR3 length: 12 amino acids. V gave up 6 bases and J gave up 0 bases, with 5 bases separating them. Germline V CDR1 and CDR2: MNHEY, SVGEGT. This CDR3 reads CASRSTNYGYTF. The CDR3 coding sequence is TGTGCCAGCAGATCAACTAACTATGGCTACACCTTC.

This clonotype was picked up a small number of times. V usage is TRBV5-1 and J usage is TRBJ2-5, with D maybe TRBD1 (6 bases). The CDR3 contains 13 residues. CDR1 is SGHRS and CDR2 is YFSETQ in the germline V gene. V was cut by 3 bases and J by 4 bases, with 10 bases left in between. The CDR3 protein is CASSWTEGETQYF. CDR3 nucleotide sequence: TGCGCCAGCAGCTGGACAGAGGGAGAGACCCAGTACTTC.

Only a few counts were recorded for this clonotype. The chain carries TRBV4-1 and TRBJ2-1; weak D call: TRBD2 (5 bases). Germline loops: CDR1 MGHRA, CDR2 YSYEKL. V lost 3 bases and J 8 bases, leaving 17 bases between the germline ends. The CDR3 totals 15 residues. DNA of the CDR3: TGCGCCAGCAGCCATGACCCAACAGAGGGCGATGAGCAGTTCTTC. It is translated as CASSHDPTEGDEQFF.

This clonotype was observed once. The rearrangement uses TRBV7-2 and TRBJ2-1, with TRBD1 matching 8 bases. Germline V gives CDR1 SGHTA, CDR2 FQGNSA. This CDR3 comprises 16 residues. After removal of 0 bases from V and 7 bases from J, the junction contained 8 bases not matched to a gene. CDR3 sequence: CASSLAGDRHGNEQFF. The CDR3 DNA reads as TGTGCCAGCAGCTTAGCTGGGGACAGGCACGGAAATGAGCAGTTCTTC.

CDR3 amino acids: CASSEEGRESYNEQFF. The CDR3 DNA follows: TGTGCCAGCAGTGAAGAGGGTCGGGAATCCTACAATGAGCAGTTCTTC. The chain is built from TRBV6-4 and TRBJ2-1; D might be TRBD2 (5 bases). Between the trimmed V and J ends, which lost 3 bases and 1 base, there was a span of 13 bases. The V gene's germline CDR1 is MRHNA and CDR2 SNTAGT. The CDR3 runs to 16 residues.

The chain combines TRBV4-1 with TRBJ2-5, with a weak D call TRBD1 (6 bases). CDR1 is MGHRA and CDR2 is YSYEKL in the germline V gene. V was trimmed by 4 bases and J by 5 bases, leaving 20 bases between them. This CDR3 has 16 residues. The CDR3 region has the DNA TGCGCCAGCAGCCGTCAAGAAAGGGGGAAGGGGGAGACCCAGTACTTC. This translates into CASSRQERGKGETQYF.

The V and J genes are TRBV4-3 and TRBJ2-6; TRBD1 might be the D (6 bases). V lost 0 bases and J lost 0, with 15 bases in between. The CDR3 consists of 19 residues. Looked up from germline, CDR1 is LGHNA and CDR2 is YSLEER. The CDR3 is CASSQDHHRAYSGANVLTF. CDR3 in DNA: TGCGCCAGCAGCCAAGATCATCACAGGGCCTACTCTGGGGCCAACGTCCTGACTTTC.

The CDR3 is CASSRHLRDYSTDTQYF. DNA of the CDR3: TGTGCCAGCAGCCGCCACCTCCGGGACTACTCCACAGATACGCAGTATTTT. This chain uses TRBV14 with TRBJ2-3; 7 bases match TRBD2. This CDR3 is 17 amino acids long. Germline assignment: CDR1 SGHDN and CDR2 FVKESK. The trim removed 4 bases at V and 2 bases at J, leaving 12 bases unmatched.

The gene calls are TRBV29-1 and TRBJ2-1; no firm D call. V lost 1 base to trimming and J lost 7 bases, with 8 bases between them. The CDR3 runs 12 residues. The germline V gene has CDR1 SQVTM and CDR2 ANQGSEA. The CDR3, as DNA: TGCAGCGTTGAAGGGAACGGTAATGAGCAGTTCTTC. It yields the protein CSVEGNGNEQFF.

J is TRBJ2-7 and V is TRBV4-1; unclear D gene. The germline CDR1 and CDR2 sequences are MGHRA and YSYEKL. V lost 6 bases, J lost 0 bases, and 15 bases lay in between. The length of the CDR3 is 15 residues. CDR3 residues: CASSQRTVSSYEQYF. In DNA form, the CDR3 reads TGCGCCAGCAGTCAACGAACGGTGAGCTCCTACGAGCAGTACTTC.

J is TRBJ2-2 and V is TRBV12-3 or TRBV12-4; 10 bases line up with TRBD2. The CDR3 has 17 amino acids. V shed 7 bases and J 6 bases; nucleotides not matched to a gene: 14. In DNA, the CDR3 is TGTGCCAGCACCCTCCAGGTGGGACTAGCGACCCCCGGGGAGCTGTTTTTT. It yields the protein CASTLQVGLATPGELFF.

This CDR3 reads CASSFSLGDTQYF. CDR3 coding DNA: TGTGCCAGCAGCTTTTCTCTCGGCGATACGCAGTATTTT. The chain uses TRBV7-3 and TRBJ2-3; no reliable D call. CDR1 and CDR2 from the germline V gene are SGHTA and FQGTGA. Deletions cut 3 bases from V and 6 bases from J, with 10 bases between. The length of the CDR3 is 13 residues. The full variable domain, its missing parts supplied by reference TRBV7-3 and TRBJ2-3, is GAGVSQTPSNKVTEKGKYVELRCDPISGHTALYWYRQSLGQGPEFLIYFQGTGAADDSGLPNDRFFAVRPEGSVSTLKIQRTERGDSAVYLCASSFSLGDTQYFGPGTRLTVL.

The chain carries TRBV4-3 and TRBJ2-3, with TRBD1 matching over 7 bases. The V gene end was trimmed by 0 bases and the J gene end by 4 bases; junction bases not matched to a gene: 7. From germline, CDR1 is LGHNA and CDR2 YSLEER. The CDR3 is 16 amino acids. CDR3 bases: TGCGCCAGCAGCCAAGATGGACAGGTTCGCGCAGATACGCAGTATTTT. This translates into CASSQDGQVRADTQYF.

This clonotype showed up just a few times. The chain links TRBV20-1 to TRBJ2-5; 9 nucleotides match TRBD2. Unmatched junction bases numbered 6, after V lost 0 bases and J lost 1 base. CDR3 length: 16 residues. The V gene's germline CDR1 is DFQATT and CDR2 SNEGSKA (reference sequence). The CDR3 loop reads CSAREKIAGVQETQYF. The CDR3, as DNA: TGCAGTGCTAGAGAGAAAATAGCGGGGGTCCAAGAGACCCAGTACTTC.

This clonotype was detected only once. The chain employs TRBV4-1 and TRBJ1-2; D might be TRBD1 (5 bases). The CDR3 sequence is 16 residues long. The germline V gene has CDR1 MGHRA and CDR2 YSYEKL. Trimming removed 4 bases from V and 4 bases from J, with 19 bases in between. The CDR3 spells CASSPTDGTLFYGYTF. In nucleotides, the CDR3 is TGCGCCAGCAGCCCCACGGACGGGACTCTCTTCTATGGCTACACCTTC.

The chain couples TRBV7-2 to TRBJ2-3; maybe TRBD1 (6 bases). The germline CDR1 and CDR2 sequences are SGHTA and FQGNSA. CDR3 size: 15 residues. Trimming removed 2 bases at V and 8 bases at J, with 17 bases between. CDR3 sequence: CASSLQGNLVGTQYF. Here the CDR3 DNA reads TGTGCCAGCAGCTTACAGGGGAATTTGGTCGGTACGCAGTATTTT. Supplemented by reference TRBV7-2 and TRBJ2-3, the full variable domain reads GAGVSQSPSNKVTEKGKDVELRCDPISGHTALYWYRQSLGQGLEFLIYFQGNSAPDKSGLPSDRFSAERTGGSVSTLTIQRTQQEDSAVYLCASSLQGNLVGTQYFGPGTRLTVL.

This clonotype is a singleton in its sample. The chain has TRBV20-1 and TRBJ2-7, with 9 bases fitting TRBD1. Germline V gene sequence: CDR1 DFQATT, CDR2 SNEGSKA (reference sequence). The CDR3 runs to 15 residues. V shed 5 bases, J shed 2 bases, and the junction held 10 bases outside the gene matches. DNA of the CDR3: TGCAGTGCTGGGGCAGGGGACAGGGCTCCCTACGAGCAGTACTTC. It translates to CSAGAGDRAPYEQYF.

The chain uses TRBV12-3 or TRBV12-4 and TRBJ2-5; D is possibly TRBD1 or TRBD2 (6 bases each). The CDR3 totals 15 residues. V dropped 5 bases and J dropped 5 bases, with 18 bases sitting between them. The CDR3 coding sequence is TGTGCCAGCAGTGGCGGTGAGGGGGGAACCGAGACCCAGTACTTC. Translating it yields CASSGGEGGTETQYF.

This chain's CDR3 is CASSRDGPPSIQYF. The CDR3 nucleotides are TGCGCCAGCAGCCGGGATGGCCCACCAAGCATTCAGTACTTC. The chain has TRBV5-1 and TRBJ2-4; possible D gene TRBD2, 5 bases. CDR1 is SGHRS, CDR2 YFSETQ, per germline. Trimming left V 4 bases short and J 9 bases short, with 17 bases between. The CDR3 runs 14 residues.

This clonotype showed up just a few times. The junction shows a germline mismatch at one end, possibly a read error. The gene calls are TRBV27 and TRBJ2-5; D possibly corresponds to TRBD1 (6 bases). CDR3 length: 15 residues. Germline V gene lookup returns CDR1 MNHEY and CDR2 SMNVEV (reference sequence). This CDR3 is CASSLLGQGLKTQYF. The CDR3 nucleotides read TGTGCCAGCAGTTTATTGGGCCAGGGGTTGAAGACCCAATACTTC.